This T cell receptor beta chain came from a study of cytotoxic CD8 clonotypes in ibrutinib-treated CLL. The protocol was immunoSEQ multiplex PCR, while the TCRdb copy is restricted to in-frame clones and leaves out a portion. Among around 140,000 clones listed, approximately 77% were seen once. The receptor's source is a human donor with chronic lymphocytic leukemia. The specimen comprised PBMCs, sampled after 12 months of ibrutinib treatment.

The CDR3 region has the DNA TGCGCCAGCAGCCAACCGAGGACGGGACCCTACGAGCAGTACTTC. Its protein is CASSQPRTGPYEQYF. This rearrangement joins TRBV4-1 to TRBJ2-7, with D perhaps assigned TRBD1 or TRBD2 (5 bases each). V was shortened by 2 bases and J by 2 bases, with 13 bases between the two germline ends. In germline, CDR1 is MGHRA, CDR2 YSYEKL. The CDR3 covers 15 residues.